This T cell receptor beta chain is from a study of cytomegalovirus exposure and HLA in healthy donors. For this clone: The antigen is undetermined.

Germline CDR1 reads SEHNR; CDR2 reads FQNEAQ (reference sequence). Trimming took 6 bases from V and 8 from J, leaving 19 bases between them. The CDR3 extends over 14 amino acids. In the PCR, 60 Vbeta and 13 Jbeta primers were used. The table came from immunoSEQ multiplex PCR; TCRdb's copy has only in-frame clones and leaves some out. The repertoire consists of fewer than 200,000 clones, with just under 80% occurring once and the leading ten covering about 3%. Points from the study as a whole: Among donors in an Asian-associated ancestry cluster, a later analysis reportedly found fewer N-insertions than the roughly 700-donor mean. According to a later analysis, most TCR beta chains associated with CMV appeared HLA-restricted.

The receptor's source is a female donor in good health and CMV-seronegative. The chain uses TRBV7-9 and TRBJ1-2; D perhaps matches TRBD1 (6 bases). The sequencing sample was made of PBMCs. CDR3 amino acids: CASRHGGATYGYTF. The CDR3 DNA reads TGTGCCAGCAGACATGGGGGGGCGACCTACGGCTACACCTTC. The whole variable domain, remainder taken from reference TRBV7-9 and TRBJ1-2, is DTGVSQNPRHKITKRGQNVTFRCDPISEHNRLYWYRQTLGQGPEFLTYFQNEAQLEKSRLLSDRFSAERPKGSFSTLEIQRTEQGDSAMYLCASRHGGATYGYTFGSGTRLTVV.